This entry features one TCR beta chain sequence. The data originate from a study of CD8 T cells in Susac syndrome. An amount of RNA that ranged from roughly 0.5 to 1 ug was reverse transcribed with random hexamers. TCR beta CDR3 was amplified by immunoSEQ covering 54 Vbeta and 13 Jbeta. Each CDR3 protein gets one entry after TCRdb re-called the immunoSEQ multiplex PCR reads with MiXCR. Of 65,000 to 90,000 distinct CDR3 sequences in the sample, 85% to 95% were seen once. TCR beta sequencing was performed on blood CD8+ and CD4+ T cells. Control patients had untreated stable or active relapsing-remitting multiple sclerosis by revised McDonald criteria. Through negative isolation, CD4+ and CD8+ T cells were obtained, while TEMRA cells were enriched using FACS. V was trimmed by 1 base and J by 4 bases, leaving 12 bases between them. CDR1 and CDR2 from the germline V gene are LNHNV and YYDKDF (reference sequence). This CDR3 comprises 15 residues.

The J gene is TRBJ2-3, the V gene TRBV15, with D tentatively TRBD2 (6 bases). Sequencing input: CD8+ T cells from PBMCs. The receptor comes from a human donor with multiple sclerosis. Here the CDR3 reads CATSRGAGQADTQYF. The CDR3 DNA sequence: TGTGCCACCAGCAGAGGTGCGGGGCAGGCAGATACGCAGTATTTT.